Here is one TCR beta chain with its context. In TCRdb, the RT-PCR reads were re-called with MiXCR into one record per CDR3 protein. The sample has more than 600,000 distinct CDR3 sequences, approximately 15% seen once. The receptor's source is a female donor in good health, serving as a healthy control. Sequencing was performed on memory CD4+ T cells from blood.

CDR3 bases: TGTGCCAGCCAAAGCGTCTCCGGGACAGTCTTTGGAAACACCATATATTTT. Translation: CASQSVSGTVFGNTIYF. V and J are TRBV27 and TRBJ1-3; 7 nucleotides match TRBD1. This CDR3 region has 17 residues. The ends lost 8 bases at V and 3 bases at J; junction bases unmatched: 16. Germline assignment: CDR1 MNHEY and CDR2 SMNVEV (reference sequence).